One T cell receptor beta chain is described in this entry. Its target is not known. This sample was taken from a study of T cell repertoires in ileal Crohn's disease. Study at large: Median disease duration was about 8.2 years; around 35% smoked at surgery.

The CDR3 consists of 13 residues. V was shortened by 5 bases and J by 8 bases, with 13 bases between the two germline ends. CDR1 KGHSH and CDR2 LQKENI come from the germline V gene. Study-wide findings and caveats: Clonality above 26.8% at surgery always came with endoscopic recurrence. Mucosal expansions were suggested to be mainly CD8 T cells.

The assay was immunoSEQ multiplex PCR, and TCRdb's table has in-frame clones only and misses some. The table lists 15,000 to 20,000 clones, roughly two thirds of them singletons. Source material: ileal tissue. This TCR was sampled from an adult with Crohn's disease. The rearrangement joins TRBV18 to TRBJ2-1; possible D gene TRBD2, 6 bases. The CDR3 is CASSDGTGYEQFF. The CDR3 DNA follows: TGTGCCAGCTCAGATGGGACTGGCTATGAGCAGTTCTTC. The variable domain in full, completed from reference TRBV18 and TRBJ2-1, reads NAGVMQNPRHLVRRRGQEARLRCSPMKGHSHVYWYRQLPEEGLKFMVYLQKENIIDESGMPKERFSAEFPKEGPSILRIQQVVRGDSAAYFCASSDGTGYEQFFGPGTRLTVL.